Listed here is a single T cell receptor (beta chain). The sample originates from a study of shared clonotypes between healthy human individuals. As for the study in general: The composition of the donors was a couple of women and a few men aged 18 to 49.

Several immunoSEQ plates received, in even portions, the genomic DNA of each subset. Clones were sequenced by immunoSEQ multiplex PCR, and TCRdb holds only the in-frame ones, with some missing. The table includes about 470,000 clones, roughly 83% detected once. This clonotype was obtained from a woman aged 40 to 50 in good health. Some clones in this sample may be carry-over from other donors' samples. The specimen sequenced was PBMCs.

The CDR3: CASSPSVTAQETQYF. The CDR3 nucleotides read TGTGCCAGCAGCCCGAGCGTGACTGCTCAAGAGACCCAGTACTTC. The chain carries TRBV7-2 and TRBJ2-5; D is uncertain. Deletions cut 5 bases from V and 2 bases from J, with 15 bases between. Per germline, CDR1 SGHTA and CDR2 FQGNSA. The CDR3 runs 15 residues.